What follows describes a single TCR beta chain. The germline V gene has CDR1 MDHEN and CDR2 SYDVKM. Trimming removed 3 bases from V and 3 bases from J; junction bases left unmatched: 6. CDR3 length: 17 residues. The entry originates in a study of shared T cell receptors in the human thymus. Data came from immunoSEQ multiplex PCR; TCRdb stores just in-frame clones and leaves some out. The top ten clones hold around 0.01% of a sample with about 660,000 clones, 88% of them seen once. This sample was also put to use in a study of human thymus T cells. That source notes: From resections taken during corrective heart surgery, the thymus tissue was obtained. Apparent skewing of V and J gene usage characterized both thymic and blood repertoires.

Sample: thymocytes. This rearrangement joins TRBV28 to TRBJ2-2; 11 bases are shared with TRBD1. The receptor comes from a boy younger than two with a congenital heart defect. The CDR3 region has the DNA TGTGCCAGCAGTTTTGGGACAGGGGGTCCCCACACCGGGGAGCTGTTTTTT. It is translated as CASSFGTGGPHTGELFF.